This TCR beta chain was profiled in a study of blood T cell repertoires in COVID-19. Turning to the study itself: Acute-phase and convalescent COVID-19 samples originated in the United States, Italy and Spain. T cells, B-cell-depleted T cells, or PBMCs supplied cDNA or gDNA.

Authors' methods: Nucleated cell number was recorded as an estimate derived from reference gene primer amplification. Only in-frame clones appear in the TCRdb table, and some are missing; sequencing was by immunoSEQ multiplex PCR. V, J and clone size are those of that table, while D and trimming were read from the DNA. In the table there are under 150,000 clones, 90% of which are singletons. The germline V and J ends were trimmed by 6 bases and 3 bases, with 14 bases remaining between them. CDR1 ENHRY and CDR2 SYGVKD come from the germline V gene. CDR3 length: 14 amino acids. The sequenced material came from peripheral blood. The rearrangement uses TRBV10-3 and TRBJ1-1; D possibly corresponds to TRBD1 (6 bases). The source of this sequence is a woman aged 45-65 years with acute or convalescent COVID-19. The CDR3 nucleotides are TGTGCCATCAGCGCGACAGGATACCACACTGAAGCTTTCTTT. It is translated as CAISATGYHTEAFF.